These 12 T cell receptor beta chains were all obtained from the same sample, sequenced in a study of blood T cell repertoires in COVID-19. Method: immunoSEQ multiplex PCR; TCRdb's copy keeps in-frame clones and lacks some. The sample lists over 150,000 clones; approximately 80% were seen once. Sequencing used PBMCs or T cells enriched from blood (not recorded which). The receptors originated from a man aged 35 to 55 who had recovered from COVID-19.

The gene calls are TRBV24-1 and TRBJ1-3; 7 bases line up with TRBD1. CDR3 length: 13 amino acids. J lost 0 bases, V lost 10 bases, and 2 bases had no gene match. Germline V gene lookup returns CDR1 KGHDR and CDR2 SFDVKD. In DNA, the CDR3 is TGTGCCACAAGGGACAGCTCTGGAAACACCATATATTTT. Translation: CATRDSSGNTIYF.

This chain connects TRBV4-3 to TRBJ2-2; D gene ambiguous. Trimming removed 0 bases from V and 2 bases from J, with 7 bases in between. CDR1 LGHNA and CDR2 YSLEER come from the germline V gene. There are 15 residues in the CDR3. This CDR3 reads CASSQENLNTGELFF. In DNA, the CDR3 is TGCGCCAGCAGCCAAGAGAACCTAAACACCGGGGAGCTGTTTTTT.

The V gene is TRBV7-9, the J gene TRBJ2-1; possible D gene TRBD2, 5 bases. The length of the CDR3 is 14 residues. Trimming cost V 5 bases and J 9 bases, with 17 bases left between them. In germline, CDR1 is SEHNR, CDR2 FQNEAQ (reference sequence). CDR3 DNA: TGTGCCAGCAGCCTGACCCCCTTTGCGGGTGAGCAGTTCTTC. Protein product: CASSLTPFAGEQFF.

The V call is TRBV6-5, the J call TRBJ1-2; D may be TRBD1 (5 bases). CDR1 MNHEY and CDR2 SVGAGI come from the germline V gene. V lost 4 bases to trimming and J lost 8 bases, with 14 bases between them. The CDR3 has 13 residues. CDR3 sequence reads: CASSFVGDGGYTF. The CDR3 bases are TGTGCCAGCAGTTTCGTAGGGGATGGAGGCTACACCTTC.

This chain links TRBV18 with TRBJ1-2, with a possible D match to TRBD1 (5 bases). Germline V gene lookup returns CDR1 KGHSH and CDR2 LQKENI. This CDR3 region has 15 residues. Trimming cost V 5 bases and J 8 bases, with 21 bases left between them. CDR3 region: CASSTYLDSHQGYTF. As DNA, the CDR3 is TGTGCCAGCTCAACGTACCTCGACAGCCACCAGGGCTACACCTTC.

The chain combines TRBV7-9 with TRBJ1-6; unclear D gene. CDR1 is SEHNR and CDR2 is FQNEAQ in the germline V gene (reference sequence). There are 13 residues in the CDR3. V dropped 5 bases and J dropped 8 bases, with 10 bases sitting between them. CDR3 coding DNA: TGTGCCAGCAGCCCTCCCGGAGATTCACCCCTCCACTTT. This gives the protein CASSPPGDSPLHF.

The gene calls are TRBV6-2 or TRBV6-3 and TRBJ1-1; D is perhaps TRBD1 (5 bases). The CDR3 length is 15 residues. CDR1 and CDR2 from the germline V gene are MNHEY and SVGEGT. Trimming left V 5 bases short and J 1 base short, with 14 bases between. The CDR3 nucleotides are TGTGCCAGCAGTCCCCCAGGGTCCGGGAACACTGAAGCTTTCTTT. This sequence encodes CASSPPGSGNTEAFF.

This chain links TRBV6-5 with TRBJ1-2, with D hard to call. This CDR3 comprises 12 residues. The germline V gene has CDR1 MNHEY and CDR2 SVGAGI. The V and J ends lost 4 bases and 10 bases respectively, with 13 bases between them. The CDR3 DNA is TGTGCCAGCAGTTCCGTGGGAGCCTACTACACCTTC. It translates to CASSSVGAYYTF.

Only a few counts were recorded for this clone. This rearrangement joins TRBV27 to TRBJ2-7, with D possibly matching TRBD1 (6 bases). CDR3 size: 14 residues. Trimming shortened V by 6 bases and J by 0 bases, and 12 bases separated the two germline ends. Germline lookup yields CDR1 MNHEY and CDR2 SMNVEV (reference sequence). CDR3 region: CASRTGPSSYEQYF. CDR3 bases: TGTGCCAGCAGAACAGGGCCGAGCTCCTACGAGCAGTACTTC.

This chain uses TRBV5-4 with TRBJ2-3; the D gene is possibly TRBD1 (5 bases). Germline lookup yields CDR1 SGHNT and CDR2 YYREEE (reference sequence). The CDR3 extends over 16 amino acids. The V end lost 6 bases, the J end lost 2 bases, and 19 bases lay between the germline ends. The CDR3 loop is CASTLIGAIYTDTQYF. The CDR3 DNA is TGTGCCAGCACGCTTATAGGGGCGATTTACACAGATACGCAGTATTTT.

This chain uses TRBV6-5 with TRBJ1-3; D ambiguous. Germline assignment: CDR1 MNHEY and CDR2 SVGAGI. CDR3 size: 16 residues. V was clipped by 0 bases and J by 4 bases, with 13 bases between them. CDR3 nucleotide sequence: TGTGCCAGCAGTTACTCTTATCCAGATTTAGGAAACACCATATATTTT. Translating it yields CASSYSYPDLGNTIYF.

This sequence joins TRBV5-6 and TRBJ2-2; no reliable D call. Germline V lookup: CDR1 SGHDT, CDR2 YYEEEE. This CDR3 has 15 residues. V was pared by 0 bases and J by 6 bases, with 12 bases between. This CDR3 is CASSLARSYAGELFF. CDR3 nucleotide sequence: TGTGCCAGCAGCTTGGCCAGATCATACGCCGGGGAGCTGTTTTTT. The full variable domain, with the rest looked up from reference TRBV5-6 and TRBJ2-2, is DAGVTQSPTHLIKTRGQQVTLRCSPKSGHDTVSWYQQALGQGPQFIFQYYEEEERQRGNFPDRFSGHQFPNYSSELNVNALLLGDSALYLCASSLARSYAGELFFGEGSRLTVL.